A selection of T cell receptor beta chains follows, all from one sample in a study of T cells expressing NK-cell markers. TCRdb reanalyzed the 5' RACE reads, giving one entry per CDR3 protein sequence and no DNA. The table lists a few hundred thousand distinct CDR3 sequences, with about 0.39% in the top ten. Material: blood T cells: a sorted CD56 or NKG2C T cell subset, CD4+ or CD8+ T cells, or bulk PBMC T cells (not recorded which). These TCRs come from a man younger than 30 in good health. The CDR3 runs from the conserved cysteine through the conserved F or W. Each record gives: V gene, CDR3 length, J gene, CDR3 protein.

v_gene: TRBV6-5
len: 11
j_gene: TRBJ1-2
CDR3aa: CASQGNYGYTF

v_gene: TRBV25-1
len: 17
j_gene: TRBJ2-1
CDR3aa: CASSEFHSLGPYNEQFF

v_gene: TRBV12-3/TRBV12-4
len: 17
j_gene: TRBJ2-1
CDR3aa: CASSFQRGGLAGSRQFF

v_gene: TRBV12-3/TRBV12-4
len: 15
j_gene: TRBJ2-7
CDR3aa: CASSLVGTEAYEQYF

v_gene: TRBV6-1
len: 15
j_gene: TRBJ2-1
CDR3aa: CASNPAGTSGSKQFF

v_gene: TRBV20-1
len: 14
j_gene: TRBJ1-1
CDR3aa: CSAMRSRVGTEAFF

v_gene: TRBV12-3/TRBV12-4
len: 11
j_gene: TRBJ1-3
CDR3aa: CASRRRNTIYF

v_gene: TRBV5-5
len: 13
j_gene: TRBJ1-5
CDR3aa: CASSAGQSQPQHF

v_gene: TRBV28
len: 12
j_gene: TRBJ1-2
CDR3aa: CASRSGTNGYTF

v_gene: TRBV20-1
len: 15
j_gene: TRBJ2-3
CDR3aa: CSARRRTSSGDTQYF

v_gene: TRBV5-1
len: 14
j_gene: TRBJ1-1
CDR3aa: CASSRGILGTEAFF

v_gene: TRBV2
len: 13
j_gene: TRBJ1-1
CDR3aa: CASGDRVNTEAFF

v_gene: TRBV20-1
len: 14
j_gene: TRBJ2-7
CDR3aa: CSARRGARFYEQYF

v_gene: TRBV20-1
len: 11
j_gene: TRBJ1-1
CDR3aa: CSAREKSWAFF

v_gene: TRBV7-7
len: 14
j_gene: TRBJ2-2
CDR3aa: CASSLALAGGELFF

v_gene: TRBV29-1
len: 13
j_gene: TRBJ1-1
CDR3aa: CSVERQGGTEAFF

v_gene: TRBV15
len: 13
j_gene: TRBJ1-5
CDR3aa: CATSGQSNQPQHF

v_gene: TRBV5-1
len: 16
j_gene: TRBJ2-3
CDR3aa: CASSSNPGQGTDTQYF

v_gene: TRBV24-1
len: 17
j_gene: TRBJ2-3
CDR3aa: CATSDPWGASSTDTQYF

v_gene: TRBV11-2
len: 16
j_gene: TRBJ2-1
CDR3aa: CASSSGTSGKSNEQFF

v_gene: TRBV29-1
len: 13
j_gene: TRBJ1-2
CDR3aa: CSVEQAGDYGYTF

v_gene: TRBV12-3/TRBV12-4
len: 14
j_gene: TRBJ2-7
CDR3aa: CASRIRDGPHEQYF

v_gene: TRBV4-2
len: 16
j_gene: TRBJ2-2
CDR3aa: CASTASGGRETGELFF

v_gene: TRBV12-3/TRBV12-4
len: 17
j_gene: TRBJ2-4
CDR3aa: CASSRSPGSQPGDIQYF

v_gene: TRBV6-5
len: 15
j_gene: TRBJ2-1
CDR3aa: CASRLDRGLTNEQFF

v_gene: TRBV6-5
len: 15
j_gene: TRBJ2-7
CDR3aa: CASSLGGRTSYEQYF

v_gene: TRBV7-9
len: 15
j_gene: TRBJ2-6
CDR3aa: CASSLAGAGANVLTF

v_gene: TRBV12-3/TRBV12-4
len: 18
j_gene: TRBJ1-4
CDR3aa: CASSLGAGGLVGNEKLFF

v_gene: TRBV5-1
len: 15
j_gene: TRBJ2-1
CDR3aa: CASSLLGASYNEQFF

v_gene: TRBV7-8
len: 16
j_gene: TRBJ2-3
CDR3aa: CASSLTNSWAGDTQYF

v_gene: TRBV11-2
len: 15
j_gene: TRBJ1-3
CDR3aa: CASSPNFRSGNTIYF

v_gene: TRBV7-2
len: 15
j_gene: TRBJ1-5
CDR3aa: CASSLSPGGKQPQHF

v_gene: TRBV11-2
len: 16
j_gene: TRBJ2-3
CDR3aa: CASSSMLARSTDTQYF

v_gene: TRBV5-1
len: 13
j_gene: TRBJ2-3
CDR3aa: CASSLESTDTQYF

v_gene: TRBV24-1
len: 16
j_gene: TRBJ2-1
CDR3aa: CATSDSGRGLRNEQFF

v_gene: TRBV20-1
len: 14
j_gene: TRBJ2-3
CDR3aa: CSARGTRPADTQYF

v_gene: TRBV27
len: 14
j_gene: TRBJ1-2
CDR3aa: CASSRGGQLHGYTF

v_gene: TRBV20-1
len: 14
j_gene: TRBJ1-4
CDR3aa: CSGWTGGLNEKLFF

v_gene: TRBV29-1
len: 15
j_gene: TRBJ2-3
CDR3aa: CSGTETGASTDTQYF

v_gene: TRBV24-1
len: 14
j_gene: TRBJ2-1
CDR3aa: CATSPGQGRNEQFF

v_gene: TRBV24-1
len: 16
j_gene: TRBJ2-1
CDR3aa: CATSGTSGSWINEQFF

v_gene: TRBV3-1
len: 14
j_gene: TRBJ2-2
CDR3aa: CASGSGGYTGELFF

v_gene: TRBV18
len: 17
j_gene: TRBJ2-3
CDR3aa: CASSPPTSGRAVDTQYF

v_gene: TRBV9
len: 16
j_gene: TRBJ2-2
CDR3aa: CASSVTGTGGPGELFF

v_gene: TRBV18
len: 13
j_gene: TRBJ1-1
CDR3aa: CASSRNKNTEAFF

v_gene: TRBV20-1
len: 14
j_gene: TRBJ1-5
CDR3aa: CSARGTSRNQPQHF

v_gene: TRBV11-3
len: 17
j_gene: TRBJ2-6
CDR3aa: CASSGRQGVSGANVLTF

v_gene: TRBV28
len: 14
j_gene: TRBJ2-7
CDR3aa: CASKTGGGHYEQYF

v_gene: TRBV5-6
len: 13
j_gene: TRBJ2-5
CDR3aa: CASSSGLVNSQYF

v_gene: TRBV7-6
len: 14
j_gene: TRBJ2-7
CDR3aa: CASSLQAGAYEQYF

v_gene: TRBV4-1
len: 17
j_gene: TRBJ2-2
CDR3aa: CASSQVWLAANTGELFF

v_gene: TRBV24-1
len: 14
j_gene: TRBJ2-1
CDR3aa: CAASEAGSYNEQFF

v_gene: TRBV5-4
len: 15
j_gene: TRBJ2-7
CDR3aa: CASSPPSGTPLEQYF

v_gene: TRBV18
len: 13
j_gene: TRBJ2-7
CDR3aa: CASSPRTGHEQYF

v_gene: TRBV24-1
len: 12
j_gene: TRBJ2-1
CDR3aa: CATRGLGGEQFF